Listed below are T cell receptor beta chains from one sample, sequenced in a study of shared clonotypes between healthy human individuals. Generated by immunoSEQ multiplex PCR, the TCRdb table keeps only in-frame clones and is missing some. Found here are about 2 million clones, 95% of them singletons; the top ten hold 0.1% to 0.15%. The sample consisted of naive CD4+ T cells sorted from blood. The source is a young man in good health. The CDR3 runs from the conserved cysteine through the conserved F or W. A D gene is named only where the DNA matches it firmly.

D gene: NA
V gene: TRBV4-1
J gene: TRBJ2-2
CDR3 protein: CASSRVSSGTGELFF
CDR3 DNA: TGCGCCAGCAGCCGAGTTTCCAGCGGAACCGGGGAGCTGTTTTTT

D gene: TRBD2
V gene: TRBV4-3
J gene: TRBJ2-7
CDR3 protein: CASSRLAGGYEQYF
CDR3 DNA: TGCGCCAGCAGCCGGCTAGCGGGGGGCTACGAGCAGTACTTC

D gene: NA
V gene: TRBV7-2
J gene: TRBJ1-2
CDR3 protein: CASSSTGANYGYTF
CDR3 DNA: TGTGCCAGCAGCTCGACAGGAGCGAACTATGGCTACACCTTC

D gene: TRBD2
V gene: TRBV5-1
J gene: TRBJ2-7
CDR3 protein: CASSQMTSGSTHEQYF
CDR3 DNA: TGCGCCAGCAGCCAAATGACTAGCGGGAGTACCCACGAGCAGTACTTC

D gene: NA
V gene: TRBV5-8
J gene: TRBJ2-3
CDR3 protein: CASSRFGRGGDTDTQYF
CDR3 DNA: TGTGCCAGCAGCCGTTTCGGCAGGGGTGGAGACACAGATACGCAGTATTTT

D gene: NA
V gene: TRBV7-6
J gene: TRBJ2-5
CDR3 protein: CASSWQDQETQYF
CDR3 DNA: TGTGCCAGCAGCTGGCAAGACCAAGAGACCCAGTACTTC

D gene: TRBD1
V gene: TRBV6-5
J gene: TRBJ2-7
CDR3 protein: CASSSGGQGSYEQYF
CDR3 DNA: TGTGCCAGCAGTTCCGGGGGACAGGGATCCTACGAGCAGTACTTC

D gene: NA
V gene: TRBV11-2
J gene: TRBJ2-3
CDR3 protein: CASRSGAVLPFVGTDTQYF
CDR3 DNA: TGTGCCAGCAGATCAGGGGCAGTCCTCCCCTTTGTAGGCACAGATACGCAGTATTTT

D gene: TRBD1
V gene: TRBV6-5
J gene: TRBJ1-6
CDR3 protein: CASSWGTGGGSLHF
CDR3 DNA: TGTGCCAGCAGTTGGGGGACAGGGGGCGGGTCCCTCCACTTT

D gene: NA
V gene: TRBV18
J gene: TRBJ2-5
CDR3 protein: CASSRDVETQYF
CDR3 DNA: TGTGCCAGCTCACGGGACGTTGAGACCCAGTACTTC

D gene: NA
V gene: TRBV30
J gene: TRBJ1-1
CDR3 protein: CAWSISGTEAFF
CDR3 DNA: TGTGCCTGGAGTATCTCGGGAACTGAAGCTTTCTTT

D gene: TRBD1
V gene: TRBV28
J gene: TRBJ2-2
CDR3 protein: CASSGDRAGVLGELFF
CDR3 DNA: TGTGCCAGCAGTGGGGACAGGGCGGGGGTCCTCGGGGAGCTGTTTTTT

D gene: TRBD2
V gene: TRBV28
J gene: TRBJ2-3
CDR3 protein: CATAGGSDTQYF
CDR3 DNA: TGTGCCACCGCGGGCGGGAGCGATACGCAGTATTTT

D gene: TRBD1
V gene: TRBV15
J gene: TRBJ1-6
CDR3 protein: CATSRGKGTGAGNSPLHF
CDR3 DNA: TGTGCCACCAGCAGAGGGAAGGGGACAGGGGCAGGTAATTCACCCCTCCACTTT

D gene: NA
V gene: TRBV5-1
J gene: TRBJ2-2
CDR3 protein: CASSLEGTTNTGELFF
CDR3 DNA: TGCGCCAGCAGCTTGGAAGGGACGACGAACACCGGGGAGCTGTTTTTT

D gene: NA
V gene: TRBV5-4
J gene: TRBJ2-1
CDR3 protein: CASSSPRRDTYNEQFF
CDR3 DNA: TGTGCCAGCAGCTCCCCCCGGCGGGACACCTACAATGAGCAGTTCTTC

D gene: TRBD2
V gene: TRBV4-1
J gene: TRBJ2-3
CDR3 protein: CASSQRRPGGDTQYF
CDR3 DNA: TGCGCCAGCAGCCAACGGCGCCCGGGAGGAGATACGCAGTATTTT

D gene: NA
V gene: TRBV7-2
J gene: TRBJ2-7
CDR3 protein: CASSLNPGGFYEQYF
CDR3 DNA: TGTGCCAGCAGCTTAAACCCCGGCGGGTTCTACGAGCAGTACTTC

D gene: NA
V gene: TRBV7-9
J gene: TRBJ1-2
CDR3 protein: CASSRPTENYGYTF
CDR3 DNA: TGTGCCAGCAGCAGACCGACAGAGAACTATGGCTACACCTTC

D gene: TRBD1
V gene: TRBV7-9
J gene: TRBJ2-2
CDR3 protein: CASSDRTGAPAGELFF
CDR3 DNA: TGTGCCAGCAGCGATCGGACAGGGGCTCCGGCCGGGGAGCTGTTTTTT

D gene: NA
V gene: TRBV2
J gene: TRBJ2-7
CDR3 protein: CASTQGRLGYEQYF
CDR3 DNA: TGTGCCAGCACTCAGGGGCGTCTGGGCTACGAGCAGTACTTC

D gene: NA
V gene: TRBV9
J gene: TRBJ1-6
CDR3 protein: CASSVGPYNSPLHF
CDR3 DNA: TGTGCCAGCAGCGTGGGGCCTTATAATTCACCCCTCCACTTT

D gene: TRBD1
V gene: TRBV5-1
J gene: TRBJ1-1
CDR3 protein: CASSRSGTGGGGRIEAFF
CDR3 DNA: TGCGCCAGCAGCCGATCCGGGACAGGGGGAGGAGGAAGAATTGAAGCTTTCTTT

D gene: NA
V gene: TRBV10-2
J gene: TRBJ1-5
CDR3 protein: CASSLNTGRDQPQHF
CDR3 DNA: TGCGCCAGCAGCTTAAATACAGGGCGGGATCAGCCCCAGCATTTT

D gene: TRBD1
V gene: TRBV6-5
J gene: TRBJ1-5
CDR3 protein: CASRETGGVQPQHF
CDR3 DNA: TGTGCCAGCAGGGAAACAGGGGGTGTTCAGCCCCAGCATTTT

D gene: NA
V gene: TRBV7-2
J gene: TRBJ2-7
CDR3 protein: CASSSLASPYEQYF
CDR3 DNA: TGTGCCAGCAGCTCTCTAGCTTCCCCCTACGAGCAGTACTTC

D gene: NA
V gene: TRBV6-1
J gene: TRBJ1-5
CDR3 protein: CASSEGAGAYSNQPQHF
CDR3 DNA: TGTGCCAGCAGTGAAGGGGCAGGGGCTTATAGCAATCAGCCCCAGCATTTT

D gene: NA
V gene: TRBV25-1
J gene: TRBJ2-7
CDR3 protein: CASSESEGISYEQYF
CDR3 DNA: TGTGCCAGCAGCGAGTCCGAAGGGATTTCCTACGAGCAGTACTTC